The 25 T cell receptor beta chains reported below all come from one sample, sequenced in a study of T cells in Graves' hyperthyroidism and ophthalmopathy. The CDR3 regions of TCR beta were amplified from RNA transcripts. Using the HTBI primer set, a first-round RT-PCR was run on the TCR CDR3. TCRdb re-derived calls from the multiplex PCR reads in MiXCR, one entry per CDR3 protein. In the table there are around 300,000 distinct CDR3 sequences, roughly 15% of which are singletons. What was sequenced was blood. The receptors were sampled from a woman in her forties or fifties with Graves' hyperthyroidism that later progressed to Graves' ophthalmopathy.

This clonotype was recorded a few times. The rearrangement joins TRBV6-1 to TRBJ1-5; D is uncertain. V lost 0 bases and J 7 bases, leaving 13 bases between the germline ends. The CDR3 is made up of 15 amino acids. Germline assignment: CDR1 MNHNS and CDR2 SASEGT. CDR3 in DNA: TGTGCCAGCAGTGAAGCGCGACGGGGAGGGCAGCCCCAGCATTTT. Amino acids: CASSEARRGGQPQHF.

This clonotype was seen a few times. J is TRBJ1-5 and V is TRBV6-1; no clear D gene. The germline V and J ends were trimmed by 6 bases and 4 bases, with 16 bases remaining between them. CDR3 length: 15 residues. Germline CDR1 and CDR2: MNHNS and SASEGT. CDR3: CASSPPGKFNQPQHF. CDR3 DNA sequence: TGTGCCAGCAGCCCCCCCGGGAAATTTAATCAGCCCCAGCATTTT.

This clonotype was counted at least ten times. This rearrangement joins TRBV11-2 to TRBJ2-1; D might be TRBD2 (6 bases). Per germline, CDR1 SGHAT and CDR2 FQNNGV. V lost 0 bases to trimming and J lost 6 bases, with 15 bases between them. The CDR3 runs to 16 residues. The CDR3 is CASSLDQNRGSNEQFF. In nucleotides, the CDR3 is TGTGCCAGCAGCTTAGACCAGAATCGGGGGAGCAATGAGCAGTTCTTC.

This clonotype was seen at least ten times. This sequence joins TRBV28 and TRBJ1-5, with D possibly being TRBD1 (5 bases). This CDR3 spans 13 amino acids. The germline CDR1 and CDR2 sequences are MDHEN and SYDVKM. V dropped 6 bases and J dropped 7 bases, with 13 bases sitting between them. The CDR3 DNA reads TGTGCCAGCAGGCAGGGCGGGAACCAGCCCCAGCATTTT. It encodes CASRQGGNQPQHF.

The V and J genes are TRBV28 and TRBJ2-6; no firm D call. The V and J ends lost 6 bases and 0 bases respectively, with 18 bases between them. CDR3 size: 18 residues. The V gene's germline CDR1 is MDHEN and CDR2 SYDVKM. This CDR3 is CASSASFGRLSGANVLTF. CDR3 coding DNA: TGTGCCAGCAGCGCGTCCTTTGGACGGCTCTCTGGGGCCAACGTCCTGACTTTC.

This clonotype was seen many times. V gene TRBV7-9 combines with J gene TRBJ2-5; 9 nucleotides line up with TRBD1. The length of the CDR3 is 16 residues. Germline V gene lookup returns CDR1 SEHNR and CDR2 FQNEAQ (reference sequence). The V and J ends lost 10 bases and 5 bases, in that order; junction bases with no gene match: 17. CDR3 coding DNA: TGTGCCACGACCAATACAGGGGGCGCCCCTGGGGAGACCCAGTACTTC. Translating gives CATTNTGGAPGETQYF.

In nucleotides, the CDR3 is TGTGCCAGCAGTTACGACTCTGCGGGCTCGGACAATGAGCAGTTCTTC. It specifies CASSYDSAGSDNEQFF. The chain employs TRBV6-5 and TRBJ2-1; a possible D gene is TRBD2 (5 bases). CDR1 is MNHEY and CDR2 is SVGAGI in the germline V gene. There are 16 residues in the CDR3. Trimming cost V 2 bases and J 5 bases, with 16 bases left between them.

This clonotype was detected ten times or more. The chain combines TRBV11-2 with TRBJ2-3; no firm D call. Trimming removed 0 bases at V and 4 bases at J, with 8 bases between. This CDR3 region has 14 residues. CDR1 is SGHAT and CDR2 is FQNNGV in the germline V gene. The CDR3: CASSLDHQADTQYF. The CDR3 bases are TGTGCCAGCAGCTTAGACCACCAGGCAGATACGCAGTATTTT.

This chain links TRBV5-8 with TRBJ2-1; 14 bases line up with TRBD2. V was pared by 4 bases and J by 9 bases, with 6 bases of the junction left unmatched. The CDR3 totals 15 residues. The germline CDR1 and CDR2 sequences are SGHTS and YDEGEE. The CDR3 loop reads CASSLGLAGVLEQFF. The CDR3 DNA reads TGTGCCAGCAGCCTGGGACTAGCGGGAGTACTTGAGCAGTTCTTC.

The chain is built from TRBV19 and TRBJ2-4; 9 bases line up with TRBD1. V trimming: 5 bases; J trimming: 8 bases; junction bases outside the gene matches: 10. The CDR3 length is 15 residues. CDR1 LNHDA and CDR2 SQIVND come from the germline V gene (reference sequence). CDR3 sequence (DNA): TGTGCCAGTAGTGCAGAGGGGACAGGGAGGGACATTCAGTACTTC. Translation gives CASSAEGTGRDIQYF.

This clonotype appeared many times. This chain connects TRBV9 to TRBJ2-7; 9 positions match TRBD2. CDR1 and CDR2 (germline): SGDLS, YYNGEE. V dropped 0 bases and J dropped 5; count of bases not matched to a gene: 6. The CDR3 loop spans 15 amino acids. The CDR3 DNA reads TGTGCCAGCAGCGTAGTAGGTAGCGGGAGCGACGAGCAGTACTTC. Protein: CASSVVGSGSDEQYF.

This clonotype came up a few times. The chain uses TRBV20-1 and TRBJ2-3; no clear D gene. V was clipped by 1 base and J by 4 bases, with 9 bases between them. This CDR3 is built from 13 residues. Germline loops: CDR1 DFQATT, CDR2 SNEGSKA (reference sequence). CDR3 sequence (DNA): TGCAGTGCTAGAGGGGGTAGCTCAGATACGCAGTATTTT. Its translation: CSARGGSSDTQYF.

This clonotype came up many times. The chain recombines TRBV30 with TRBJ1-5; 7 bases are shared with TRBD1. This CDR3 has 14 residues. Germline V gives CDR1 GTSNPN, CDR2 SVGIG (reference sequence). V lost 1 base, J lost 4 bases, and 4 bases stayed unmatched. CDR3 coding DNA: TGTGCCTGGAGTGCGTTACAGGGGAATCAGCCCCAGCATTTT. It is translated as CAWSALQGNQPQHF.

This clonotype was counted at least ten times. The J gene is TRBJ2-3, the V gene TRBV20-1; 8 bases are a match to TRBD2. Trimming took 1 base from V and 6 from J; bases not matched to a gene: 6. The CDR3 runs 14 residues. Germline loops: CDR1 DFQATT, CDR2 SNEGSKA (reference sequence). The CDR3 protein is CSARVGLAADTQYF. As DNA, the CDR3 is TGCAGTGCTAGAGTTGGACTAGCAGCTGATACGCAGTATTTT.

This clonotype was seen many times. The CDR3 here is CASSLGRVEAFF. CDR3 DNA sequence: TGTGCCAGCAGTTTGGGACGGGTTGAAGCTTTCTTT. This chain uses TRBV6-1 with TRBJ1-1; a weak D match, TRBD1 (5 bases). CDR3 length: 12 amino acids. CDR1 and CDR2 (germline): MNHNS, SASEGT. The germline V and J ends were trimmed by 5 bases and 7 bases, with 11 bases remaining between them.

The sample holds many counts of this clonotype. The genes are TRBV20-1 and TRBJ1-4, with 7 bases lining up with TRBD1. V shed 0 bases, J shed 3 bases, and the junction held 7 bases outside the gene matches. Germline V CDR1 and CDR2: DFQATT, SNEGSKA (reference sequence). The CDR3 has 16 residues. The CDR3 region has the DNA TGCAGTGCTAGAGATCTCAGGCAGGGGGCTAATGAAAAACTGTTTTTT. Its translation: CSARDLRQGANEKLFF.

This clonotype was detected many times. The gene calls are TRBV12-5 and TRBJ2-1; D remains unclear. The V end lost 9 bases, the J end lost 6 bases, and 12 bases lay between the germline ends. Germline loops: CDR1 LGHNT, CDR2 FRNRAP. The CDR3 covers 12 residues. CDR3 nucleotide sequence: TGTGCTAGGGACCCTAGACCCAATGAGCAGTTCTTC. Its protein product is CARDPRPNEQFF.

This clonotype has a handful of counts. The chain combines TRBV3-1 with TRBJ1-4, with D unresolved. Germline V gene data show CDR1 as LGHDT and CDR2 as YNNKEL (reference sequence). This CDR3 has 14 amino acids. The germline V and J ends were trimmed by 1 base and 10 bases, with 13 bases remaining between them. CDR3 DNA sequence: TGTGCCAGCAGCCAAGGGAACACCGTAGGAAAACTGTTTTTT. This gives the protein CASSQGNTVGKLFF.

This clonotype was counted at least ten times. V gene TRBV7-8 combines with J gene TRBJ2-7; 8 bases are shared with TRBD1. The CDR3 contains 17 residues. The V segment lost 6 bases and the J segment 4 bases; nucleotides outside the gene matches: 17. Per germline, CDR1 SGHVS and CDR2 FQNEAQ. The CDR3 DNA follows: TGTGCCAGCAGGCCAGGATCCGGGACAGGCCAAAAGTACGAGCAGTACTTC. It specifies CASRPGSGTGQKYEQYF.

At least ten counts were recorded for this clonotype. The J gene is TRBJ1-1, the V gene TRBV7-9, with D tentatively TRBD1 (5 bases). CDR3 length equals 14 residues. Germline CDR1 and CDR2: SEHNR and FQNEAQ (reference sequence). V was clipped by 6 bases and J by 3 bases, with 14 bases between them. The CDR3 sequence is CASSQRGKYTEAFF. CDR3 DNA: TGTGCCAGCAGTCAACGGGGGAAATACACTGAAGCTTTCTTT. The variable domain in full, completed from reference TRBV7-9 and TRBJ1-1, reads DTGVSQNPRHKITKRGQNVTFRCDPISEHNRLYWYRQTLGQGPEFLTYFQNEAQLEKSRLLSDRFSAERPKGSFSTLEIQRTEQGDSAMYLCASSQRGKYTEAFFGQGTRLTVV.

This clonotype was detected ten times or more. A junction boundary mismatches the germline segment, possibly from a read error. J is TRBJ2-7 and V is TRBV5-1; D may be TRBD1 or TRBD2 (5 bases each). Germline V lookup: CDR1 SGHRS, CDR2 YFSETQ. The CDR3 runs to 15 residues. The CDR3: CASSLAGDPSNEQYF. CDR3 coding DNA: TGCGCCAGCAGCTTAGCTGGGGACCCCTCCAACGAGCAGTACTTC.

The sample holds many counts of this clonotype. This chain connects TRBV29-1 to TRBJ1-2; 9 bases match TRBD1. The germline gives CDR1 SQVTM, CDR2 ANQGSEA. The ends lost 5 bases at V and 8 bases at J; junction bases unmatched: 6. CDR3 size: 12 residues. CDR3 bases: TGCAGCGTTCCGGGACAGGGTGGCGGCTACACCTTC. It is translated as CSVPGQGGGYTF.

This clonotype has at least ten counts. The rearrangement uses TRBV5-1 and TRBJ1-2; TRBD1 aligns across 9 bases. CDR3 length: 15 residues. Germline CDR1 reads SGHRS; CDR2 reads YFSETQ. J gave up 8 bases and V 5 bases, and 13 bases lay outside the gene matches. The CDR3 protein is CASRDPGQGTGGYTF. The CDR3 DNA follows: TGCGCCAGCAGAGATCCGGGACAGGGAACTGGCGGCTACACCTTC.

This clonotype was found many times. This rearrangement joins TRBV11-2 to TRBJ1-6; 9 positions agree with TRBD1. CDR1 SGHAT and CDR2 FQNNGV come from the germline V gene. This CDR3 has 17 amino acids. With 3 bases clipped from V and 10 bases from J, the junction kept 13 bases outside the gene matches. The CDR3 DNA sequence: TGTGCCAGCAGCTTGACAGGGGGTGCAGGGCTCGGCTCACCCCTCCACTTT. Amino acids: CASSLTGGAGLGSPLHF.

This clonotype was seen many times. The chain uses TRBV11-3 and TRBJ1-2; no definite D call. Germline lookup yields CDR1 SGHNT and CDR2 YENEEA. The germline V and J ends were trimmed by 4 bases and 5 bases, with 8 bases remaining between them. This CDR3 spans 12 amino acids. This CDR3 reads CASSCKEYGYTF. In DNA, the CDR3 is TGTGCCAGCAGCTGTAAGGAGTATGGCTACACCTTC. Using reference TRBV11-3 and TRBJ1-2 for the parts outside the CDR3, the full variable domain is EAGVVQSPRYKIIEKKQPVAFWCNPISGHNTLYWYLQNLGQGPELLIRYENEEAVDDSQLPKDRFSAERLKGVDSTLKIQPAELGDSAVYLCASSCKEYGYTFGSGTRLTVV.